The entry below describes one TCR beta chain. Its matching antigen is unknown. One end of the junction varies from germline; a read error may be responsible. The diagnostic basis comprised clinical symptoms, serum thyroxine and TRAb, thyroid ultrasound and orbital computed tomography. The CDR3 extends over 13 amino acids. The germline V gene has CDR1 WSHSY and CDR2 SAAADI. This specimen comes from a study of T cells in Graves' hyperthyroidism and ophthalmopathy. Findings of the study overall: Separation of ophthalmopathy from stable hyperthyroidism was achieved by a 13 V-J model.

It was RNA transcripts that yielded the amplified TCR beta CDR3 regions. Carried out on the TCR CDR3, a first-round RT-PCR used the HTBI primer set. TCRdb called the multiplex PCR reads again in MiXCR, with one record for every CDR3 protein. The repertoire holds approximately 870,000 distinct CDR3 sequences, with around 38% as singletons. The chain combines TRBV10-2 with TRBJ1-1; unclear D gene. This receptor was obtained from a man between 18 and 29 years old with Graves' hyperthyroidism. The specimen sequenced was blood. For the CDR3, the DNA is TGCGCCAGCAGTTACTATCCGAACACTGAAGCCTTCTTT. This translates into CASSYYPNTEAFF.